A single sample is the source of the 5 T cell receptor beta chains below, sequenced in a study of shared clonotypes between healthy human individuals. Method: immunoSEQ multiplex PCR; TCRdb's copy keeps in-frame clones and lacks some. Of hundreds of thousands of clones listed, 75% to 85% are singletons. The sequenced sample was PBMCs. These receptors came from a woman between 40 and 50 years old in good health. Some clones in this sample may be carry-over from other donors' samples.

The J gene is TRBJ2-1, the V gene TRBV28; tentatively, D is TRBD2 (5 bases). V was trimmed by 3 bases and J by 2 bases, leaving 17 bases between them. CDR1 and CDR2 from the germline V gene are MDHEN and SYDVKM. This CDR3 is built from 17 residues. CDR3 region: CASSFGWLAETYNEQFF. For the CDR3, the DNA is TGTGCCAGCAGTTTTGGTTGGCTAGCTGAGACCTACAATGAGCAGTTCTTC.

V usage is TRBV5-1 and J usage is TRBJ2-5; no firm D call. Trimming took 4 bases from V and 4 from J, leaving 5 bases between them. The germline V gene has CDR1 SGHRS and CDR2 YFSETQ. This CDR3 has 11 amino acids. CDR3 sequence (DNA): TGCGCCAGCAGCATATCAGAGACCCAGTACTTC. Translated: CASSISETQYF.

There are many counts of this clone. In the same sample, other DNA sequences code for this CDR3. The chain couples TRBV30 to TRBJ1-5, with D uncertain. This CDR3 has 13 amino acids. Deletions cut 1 base from V and 0 bases from J, with 4 bases between. Germline CDR1 reads GTSNPN; CDR2 reads SVGIG (reference sequence). The CDR3 nucleotides read TGTGCCTGGAGTGGACGTAGCAATCAGCCCCAGCATTTT. It encodes CAWSGRSNQPQHF.

With respect to this clone: This sample includes further DNA sequences coding for the same CDR3. This rearrangement joins TRBV7-2 to TRBJ1-3, with a weak D call TRBD1 (5 bases). This CDR3 region has 15 residues. V shed 1 base and J shed 4 bases, with 11 bases lying between them. CDR1 SGHTA and CDR2 FQGNSA come from the germline V gene. In DNA form, the CDR3 reads TGTGCCAGCAGCTTAGTATGGGGCTCCGGAAACACCATATATTTT. It codes for CASSLVWGSGNTIYF.

The V call is TRBV6-1, the J call TRBJ2-7; D possibly corresponds to TRBD1 (6 bases). Germline values: CDR1 MNHNS, CDR2 SASEGT. With 6 bases removed from V and 2 bases from J, the gap between germline ends came to 17 bases. CDR3 length equals 15 residues. CDR3: CASRKTPDSAYEQYF. The CDR3 DNA reads TGTGCCAGCAGGAAGACGCCGGACAGCGCCTACGAGCAGTACTTC.